Below, 17 T cell receptor beta chains from the same sample are listed, as sequenced in a study of T cell repertoires in cytomegalovirus infection. What these receptors recognize is not known. TCRdb analysed the reads with MiXCR anew, one entry per CDR3 protein. The sample carries around 430,000 distinct CDR3 sequences, about 42% recorded once. This sample comprised cultured PBMCs, obtained from culture after CMV antigen stimulation. The receptors stem from a human donor in good health (CMV status not recorded). Some clones in this sample may be carry-over from other donors' samples.

The V gene is TRBV7-9, the J gene TRBJ1-4, with D perhaps TRBD1 (5 bases). The ends were cut back, 5 bases at V and 6 bases at J, with 16 bases in the middle. Germline V gene lookup returns CDR1 SEHNR and CDR2 FQNEAQ (reference sequence). This CDR3 region has 15 residues. The CDR3 region is CASSPRQNPDEKLFF. CDR3 in DNA: TGTGCCAGCAGCCCCCGACAGAACCCCGATGAAAAACTGTTTTTT.

The CDR3 here is CASSSTGGITDTQYF. Here the CDR3 DNA reads TGTGCCAGCAGCTCAACGGGGGGCATCACAGATACGCAGTATTTT. V gene TRBV7-9 combines with J gene TRBJ2-3; maybe TRBD2 (7 bases). The CDR3 is made up of 15 amino acids. CDR1 is SEHNR, CDR2 FQNEAQ, per germline (reference sequence). The ends were cut back, 4 bases at V and 2 bases at J, with 13 bases in the middle.

The chain carries TRBV10-3 and TRBJ1-1; 9 positions agree with TRBD1. CDR1 and CDR2 (germline): ENHRY, SYGVKD. J gave up 1 base and V 6 bases, and 15 bases lay outside the gene matches. This CDR3 is built from 18 residues. The DNA of the CDR3 is TGTGCCATCAGCTCACCTGAGGCACAGGGGGCTGGGAACACTGAAGCTTTCTTT. Translation gives CAISSPEAQGAGNTEAFF.

This clonotype was recorded a few times. The chain combines TRBV12-3 or TRBV12-4 with TRBJ1-5, with 8 nucleotides matching TRBD1. CDR3 length: 13 residues. Losses at the gene ends were 6 bases for V and 5 bases for J; bases not matched to a gene: 3. CDR3 nucleotides: TGTGCCAGCAGAGCGGGACAGGATCAGCCCCAGCATTTT. Its translation is CASRAGQDQPQHF.

In this sample, this clonotype turned up many times. The chain recombines TRBV7-2 with TRBJ2-3, with unresolved D. Germline V gene lookup returns CDR1 SGHTA and CDR2 FQGNSA. This CDR3 region has 11 residues. The V and J ends lost 11 bases and 4 bases respectively, with 10 bases between them. CDR3 bases: TGTGCCCGTGAGTCGGCAGATACGCAGTATTTT. Protein product: CARESADTQYF.

This chain links TRBV4-3 with TRBJ1-1; D gene uncertain. Trimming removed 1 base from V and 4 bases from J, with 10 bases in between. Germline assignment: CDR1 LGHNA and CDR2 YSLEER. The CDR3 totals 14 residues. The chain's CDR3 is CASSQVLKLTEAFF. The CDR3 region has the DNA TGCGCCAGCAGCCAAGTATTGAAGCTCACTGAAGCTTTCTTT.

This clonotype was picked up a small number of times. The chain combines TRBV19 with TRBJ1-4; D is unresolved. The CDR3 spans 14 residues. Germline CDR1 is LNHDA and CDR2 is SQIVND (reference sequence). Trimming removed 6 bases from V and 5 bases from J, with 13 bases in between. CDR3 nucleotide sequence: TGTGCCAGTAGCCCCCTACAGACGAATGAAAAACTGTTTTTT. The encoded protein is CASSPLQTNEKLFF.

The J gene is TRBJ2-1, the V gene TRBV7-6, with D possibly being TRBD2 (5 bases). Germline V gives CDR1 SGHVS, CDR2 FNYEAQ. Trimming cost V 6 bases and J 7 bases, with 10 bases left between them. The CDR3 is made up of 12 amino acids. The CDR3 is CASSWTENEQFF. CDR3 DNA: TGTGCCAGCAGTTGGACTGAGAATGAGCAGTTCTTC.

This clonotype was seen at least ten times. The CDR3 reads CASSLHTEAFF. The DNA for the CDR3 is TGTGCCAGCAGCTTACACACTGAAGCTTTCTTT. V is TRBV7-2 and J is TRBJ1-1; the D is unclear. The germline gives CDR1 SGHTA, CDR2 FQGNSA. Trimming removed 2 bases from V and 3 bases from J, with 1 base in between. The CDR3 has 11 amino acids.

The chain links TRBV11-2 to TRBJ2-1; D not certain. This CDR3 has 14 amino acids. Germline V gene lookup returns CDR1 SGHAT and CDR2 FQNNGV. V shed 8 bases and J shed 8 bases, with 19 bases lying between them. The DNA for the CDR3 is TGTGCCAGCCCCCAACGGGCTAGGCAGGATGAGCAGTTCTTC. This translates into CASPQRARQDEQFF.

In this sample, this clonotype turned up many times. V gene TRBV7-8 combines with J gene TRBJ2-3; D unresolved. Per the germline V gene, CDR1 is SGHVS and CDR2 is FQNEAQ. This CDR3 spans 13 amino acids. V was trimmed by 5 bases and J by 3 bases, leaving 9 bases between them. The CDR3 region has the DNA TGTGCCAGCAGCCAACTCCTGACAGATACGCAGTATTTT. As protein: CASSQLLTDTQYF.

This chain connects TRBV6-2 or TRBV6-3 to TRBJ2-5; 7 positions agree with TRBD1. V lost 7 bases and J lost 3; bases outside the gene matches: 8. The germline V gene encodes CDR1 MNHEY and CDR2 SVGEGT. This CDR3 is 14 amino acids long. This CDR3 reads CASIPPGTEETQYF. CDR3 nucleotides: TGTGCCAGCATACCCCCTGGGACAGAAGAGACCCAGTACTTC.

This clonotype was recorded many times. This sequence joins TRBV7-2 and TRBJ2-7, with D perhaps TRBD2 (6 bases). Deletions cut 2 bases from V and 7 bases from J, with 15 bases between. This CDR3 contains 14 residues. Looked up from germline, CDR1 is SGHTA and CDR2 is FQGNSA. The CDR3, as DNA: TGTGCCAGCAGCTTATTGGCTAGCGTAAAGGAGCAGTACTTC. Its protein is CASSLLASVKEQYF. The variable domain in full, with the rest retrieved from reference TRBV7-2 and TRBJ2-7, is GAGVSQSPSNKVTEKGKDVELRCDPISGHTALYWYRQSLGQGLEFLIYFQGNSAPDKSGLPSDRFSAERTGGSVSTLTIQRTQQEDSAVYLCASSLLASVKEQYFGPGTRLTVT.

The J gene is TRBJ2-1, the V gene TRBV7-9, with D perhaps TRBD2 (6 bases). Germline V gives CDR1 SEHNR, CDR2 FQNEAQ (reference sequence). The length of the CDR3 is 16 residues. V lost 4 bases, J lost 3 bases, and 16 bases lay in between. CDR3 sequence (DNA): TGTGCCAGCAGCTCCATCCGGGGGAACGACTACAATGAGCAGTTCTTC. Amino acid sequence: CASSSIRGNDYNEQFF. The full variable domain, rest sourced from reference TRBV7-9 and TRBJ2-1, is DTGVSQNPRHKITKRGQNVTFRCDPISEHNRLYWYRQTLGQGPEFLTYFQNEAQLEKSRLLSDRFSAERPKGSFSTLEIQRTEQGDSAMYLCASSSIRGNDYNEQFFGPGTRLTVL.

The chain is built from TRBV6-1 and TRBJ2-5, with D perhaps matching TRBD1 or TRBD2 (7 bases each). Germline lookup yields CDR1 MNHNS and CDR2 SASEGT. V was pared by 3 bases and J by 4 bases, with 15 bases between. The length of the CDR3 is 15 residues. For the CDR3, the DNA is TGTGCCAGCAGTGACTATATCAGGGGGGGAGAGACCCAGTACTTC. Translation: CASSDYIRGGETQYF.

This clonotype was found many times. J is TRBJ1-3 and V is TRBV7-2, with 7 bases lining up with TRBD1. The CDR3 has 15 amino acids. Looked up from germline, CDR1 is SGHTA and CDR2 is FQGNSA. After removal of 5 bases from V and 4 bases from J, the junction contained 8 bases not matched to a gene. CDR3 sequence (DNA): TGTGCCAGCAGCCCGACAGGGACGTCAGGAAACACCATATATTTT. Amino acids: CASSPTGTSGNTIYF.

This clonotype has more than one count but fewer than ten. CDR3 DNA sequence: TGTGCCAGCAGCTTAGCGGTAGCGGGGGAAGAGACCCAGTACTTC. Amino acids: CASSLAVAGEETQYF. V gene TRBV7-6 combines with J gene TRBJ2-5; 9 bases match TRBD2. The CDR3 length is 15 residues. The ends lost 0 bases at V and 3 bases at J; junction bases unmatched: 2. Germline CDR1 SGHVS, CDR2 FNYEAQ. Full variable domain (remainder filled in from reference TRBV7-6 and TRBJ2-5): GAGVSQSPRYKVTKRGQDVALRCDPISGHVSLYWYRQALGQGPEFLTYFNYEAQQDKSGLPNDRFSAERPEGSISTLTIQRTEQRDSAMYRCASSLAVAGEETQYFGPGTRLLVL.